Shown below are 27 T cell receptor beta chains from a single sample sequenced in a study of Ad26.COV2.S vaccination and SARS-CoV-2 variants. Using immunoSEQ multiplex PCR, the repertoire was profiled, and TCRdb retains in-frame clones only, with some absent. Counted here are about 400,000 clones, roughly nine tenths occurring once; the ten biggest clones make up 3% to 4.5%. Treatment reported: about 20 received Ad26.COV2.S at low or high dose, single or two shots; 5 received placebo; per-sample allocation not given. On day 63 after the first injection, vaccine and placebo recipients gave samples. The source was peripheral blood, collected in a trial of Ad26.COV2.S vaccine versus placebo. These receptors were obtained from a person aged 18-60 years who received the Ad26.COV2.S COVID-19 vaccine or a placebo.

As for this clone: Other DNA sequences in the same sample also yield this CDR3. The chain has TRBV5-1 and TRBJ2-2, with D unresolved. The ends were cut back, 4 bases at V and 0 bases at J, with 7 bases in the middle. Germline CDR1 and CDR2: SGHRS and YFSETQ. The CDR3 spans 14 residues. In nucleotides, the CDR3 is TGCGCCAGCAGCCGAGATTCGAACACCGGGGAGCTGTTTTTT. Its protein is CASSRDSNTGELFF.

This clone was picked up one time. The gene calls are TRBV5-1 and TRBJ1-2; possibly TRBD1 for D (5 bases). Germline V gene lookup returns CDR1 SGHRS and CDR2 YFSETQ. The CDR3 consists of 15 residues. V was clipped by 0 bases and J by 3 bases, with 12 bases between them. CDR3 nucleotides: TGCGCCAGCAGCTTGGCCCAGGGAAGGGACTATGGCTACACCTTC. Amino acids: CASSLAQGRDYGYTF.

This rearrangement joins TRBV2 to TRBJ1-2; the D is unclear. CDR3 length: 11 residues. The V end lost 2 bases, the J end lost 10 bases, and 8 bases lay between the germline ends. In germline, CDR1 is SNHLY, CDR2 FYNNEI. The CDR3 DNA reads TGTGCCAGCAGTGAAACCAGCGACTACACCTTC. It specifies CASSETSDYTF.

The CDR3 DNA is TGTGCCAGCTCACCCCAGGGGTCCAGCAATCAGCCCCAGCATTTT. It translates to CASSPQGSSNQPQHF. This chain uses TRBV18 with TRBJ1-5, with D possibly being TRBD1 (6 bases). Trimming pared 3 bases from V and 1 base from J, leaving 10 bases between. The germline gives CDR1 KGHSH, CDR2 LQKENI. This CDR3 region has 15 residues.

The genes are TRBV7-9 and TRBJ1-1; D uncertain. CDR1 is SEHNR and CDR2 is FQNEAQ in the germline V gene (reference sequence). This CDR3 region has 13 residues. The ends were cut back, 6 bases at V and 1 base at J, with 9 bases in the middle. Written as DNA, the CDR3 is TGTGCCAGCAGAGAAGCAGGGAACACTGAAGCTTTCTTT. The encoded protein is CASREAGNTEAFF.

Here the CDR3 reads CASSRGVLAKNIQYF. The CDR3 nucleotides read TGTGCCAGCAGCCGGGGGGTCCTAGCCAAAAACATTCAGTACTTC. This chain joins TRBV6-5 and TRBJ2-4; 7 nucleotides agree with TRBD2. The CDR3 loop spans 15 amino acids. The ends lost 6 bases at V and 0 bases at J; junction bases unmatched: 5. Germline V CDR1 and CDR2: MNHEY, SVGAGI.

This clone appeared a single time. V is TRBV6-5 and J is TRBJ2-2; D not resolved. This CDR3 region has 14 residues. The V end lost 0 bases, the J end lost 7 bases, and 9 bases lay between the germline ends. Germline CDR1 MNHEY, CDR2 SVGAGI. The CDR3 DNA follows: TGTGCCAGCAGTTACTCTCCGAAGGGCGGGGAGCTGTTTTTT. Translation gives CASSYSPKGGELFF.

The chain is built from TRBV11-2 and TRBJ2-4; D uncertain. This CDR3 spans 16 amino acids. Trimming took 7 bases from V and 4 from J, leaving 20 bases between them. CDR1 SGHAT and CDR2 FQNNGV come from the germline V gene. CDR3 loop: CASTPLRGGPKNIQYF. The CDR3 DNA follows: TGTGCCAGCACCCCTCTTCGCGGCGGCCCAAAAAACATTCAGTACTTC.

V is TRBV6-6 and J is TRBJ2-7, with D hard to call. This CDR3 is 12 amino acids long. V lost 10 bases and J 6 bases, leaving 16 bases between the germline ends. Germline CDR1 is MNHNY and CDR2 is SVGAGI (reference sequence). CDR3 nucleotide sequence: TGTGCCACTACCCGTCTCCCGCCCGAGCAGTACTTC. Translated, it gives CATTRLPPEQYF.

The V gene is TRBV30, the J gene TRBJ1-4; 9 nucleotides align to TRBD1. CDR1 and CDR2 (germline): GTSNPN, SVGIG (reference sequence). This CDR3 has 16 amino acids. J was trimmed by 8 bases and V by 2 bases; bases with no gene match: 12. Here the CDR3 reads CAWSTLMTGGGEKLFF. CDR3 nucleotide sequence: TGTGCCTGGAGTACCCTAATGACAGGGGGGGGAGAAAAACTGTTTTTT.

This chain uses TRBV6-6 with TRBJ2-5, with a tentative D call TRBD2 (7 bases). CDR3 length equals 12 residues. Trimming removed 8 bases at V and 3 bases at J, with 10 bases between. Germline V gives CDR1 MNHNY, CDR2 SVGAGI (reference sequence). CDR3 DNA: TGTGCCAGCCGGGGGGCGGAAGAGACCCAGTACTTC. Translated, it gives CASRGAEETQYF.

This clone was observed a handful of times. The J gene is TRBJ2-2, the V gene TRBV4-1; weak D call: TRBD2 (6 bases). The V end lost 1 base, the J end lost 4 bases, and 16 bases lay between the germline ends. CDR1 is MGHRA and CDR2 is YSYEKL in the germline V gene. There are 17 residues in the CDR3. CDR3 amino acids: CASSQGLGSGGTGELFF. The CDR3 bases are TGCGCCAGCAGCCAAGGGCTGGGATCCGGGGGCACCGGGGAGCTGTTTTTT.

The chain joins TRBV7-9 to TRBJ2-3; weak D call: TRBD2 (5 bases). Germline V CDR1 and CDR2: SEHNR, FQNEAQ (reference sequence). V lost 1 base and J lost 4, with 15 bases in between. The CDR3 consists of 16 residues. The CDR3 DNA follows: TGTGCCAGCAGCTTAGGGGCCCGCGCGGGCGCAGATACGCAGTATTTT. As protein: CASSLGARAGADTQYF.

The chain is built from TRBV5-5 and TRBJ1-2; 8 bases match TRBD1. V gave up 4 bases and J gave up 0 bases; unmatched junction bases: 2. The CDR3 spans 14 residues. Per germline, CDR1 SGHKS and CDR2 YYEKEE (reference sequence). The CDR3 is CASSQQGANYGYTF. Written as DNA, the CDR3 is TGTGCCAGCAGCCAACAGGGGGCTAACTATGGCTACACCTTC.

The rearrangement joins TRBV3-1 (or the pseudogene TRBV3-2) to TRBJ1-6, with 11 nucleotides matching TRBD1. V shed 4 bases, J shed 7 bases, and the junction held 3 bases outside the gene matches. The CDR3 has 15 amino acids. Germline CDR1 reads LGHDT; CDR2 reads YNNKEL (reference sequence). CDR3 nucleotide sequence: TGTGCCAGCAGCCCCCGGGACAGGGGGAATTCACCCCTCCACTTT. Translating gives CASSPRDRGNSPLHF.

The sample holds one count of this clone. The rearrangement joins TRBV24-1 to TRBJ1-4; D gene uncertain. Between the trimmed V and J ends, which lost 3 bases and 5 bases, there was a span of 3 bases. Germline-derived CDR1 and CDR2 are KGHDR and SFDVKD. The CDR3 totals 12 residues. Written as DNA, the CDR3 is TGTGCCACCAGTGATCGGAATGAAAAACTGTTTTTT. Its protein product is CATSDRNEKLFF.

The chain links TRBV5-1 to TRBJ2-2, with TRBD1 identical over 8 bases. This CDR3 contains 16 residues. The trim removed 0 bases at V and 7 bases at J, leaving 8 bases unmatched. Germline CDR1 reads SGHRS; CDR2 reads YFSETQ. The CDR3 sequence is CASSLATTGVNGELFF. The CDR3 coding sequence is TGCGCCAGCAGCTTGGCCACGACAGGGGTCAACGGGGAGCTGTTTTTT.

This clone was counted between two and nine times. V is TRBV2 and J is TRBJ1-4, with D tentatively TRBD1 (5 bases). Germline values: CDR1 SNHLY, CDR2 FYNNEI. The CDR3 has 16 amino acids. The V end was cut by 5 bases, the J end by 0 bases, with 13 bases between. As DNA, the CDR3 is TGTGCCAGCAGTTCGGGGGGACTCGCAACTAATGAAAAACTGTTTTTT. This codes for CASSSGGLATNEKLFF.

This chain links TRBV6-5 with TRBJ2-1, with D tentatively TRBD1 or TRBD2 (5 bases each). The CDR3 sequence is 15 residues long. Germline-derived CDR1 and CDR2 are MNHEY and SVGAGI. Trimming cost V 2 bases and J 0 bases, with 8 bases left between them. The DNA for the CDR3 is TGTGCCAGCAGTTACGGGGGAACCTCCTACAATGAGCAGTTCTTC. Translating gives CASSYGGTSYNEQFF.

The rearrangement links TRBV7-2 to TRBJ1-1; 9 bases align to TRBD1. The junction had 7 bases not matched to a gene; V was cut back by 5 bases and J by 0 bases. Germline V gives CDR1 SGHTA, CDR2 FQGNSA. There are 16 residues in the CDR3. The CDR3 nucleotides read TGTGCCAGCAGCACGACAGGGGGGATCATGAACACTGAAGCTTTCTTT. This translates into CASSTTGGIMNTEAFF.

J is TRBJ1-1 and V is TRBV19; 7 nucleotides agree with TRBD1. The CDR3 has 15 amino acids. The V gene end was trimmed by 7 bases and the J gene end by 3 bases; junction bases not matched to a gene: 11. Germline V gene lookup returns CDR1 LNHDA and CDR2 SQIVND (reference sequence). CDR3 nucleotide sequence: TGTGCCAGTACTGAACGGGGCAGGGGGGACACTGAAGCTTTCTTT. It encodes CASTERGRGDTEAFF.

This chain uses TRBV29-1 with TRBJ1-1, with D unclear. The CDR3 is 12 amino acids. CDR1 SQVTM and CDR2 ANQGSEA come from the germline V gene. The V gene lost 7 bases and the J gene lost 3 bases, with 12 bases spanning the gap. For the CDR3, the DNA is TGCAGCGCGTTACGAGGAGACACTGAAGCTTTCTTT. Amino acid sequence: CSALRGDTEAFF.

The chain's CDR3 is CASSPRDPGGQGIYEQYF. CDR3 nucleotides: TGTGCCAGCAGCCCGCGGGATCCCGGGGGACAGGGAATATACGAGCAGTACTTC. J is TRBJ2-7 and V is TRBV7-8; 9 bases agree with TRBD1. From germline, CDR1 is SGHVS and CDR2 FQNEAQ. The CDR3 covers 18 residues. With 5 bases clipped from V and 4 bases from J, the junction kept 18 bases outside the gene matches.

V gene TRBV3-1 (or the pseudogene TRBV3-2) combines with J gene TRBJ2-2, with 8 bases fitting TRBD2. CDR1 is LGHDT and CDR2 is YNNKEL in the germline V gene (reference sequence). CDR3 length: 16 residues. J was trimmed by 0 bases and V by 7 bases; bases with no gene match: 7. The CDR3 sequence is CASNLRGLANTGELFF. CDR3 DNA: TGTGCCAGCAACCTTCGGGGACTAGCGAACACCGGGGAGCTGTTTTTT.

This chain links TRBV5-6 with TRBJ2-7, with TRBD1 matching 7 bases. Per the germline V gene, CDR1 is SGHDT and CDR2 is YYEEEE. This CDR3 contains 14 residues. The trim removed 6 bases at V and 5 bases at J, leaving 11 bases unmatched. CDR3 nucleotide sequence: TGTGCCAGCATGGGGACCAGGGGGAGTAACGAGCAGTACTTC. As protein: CASMGTRGSNEQYF.

The chain has TRBV7-2 and TRBJ2-1; tentative D call: TRBD1 (5 bases). This CDR3 spans 15 amino acids. Germline loops: CDR1 SGHTA, CDR2 FQGNSA. V was pared by 3 bases and J by 7 bases, with 16 bases between. The CDR3 region is CASSFRGPKGNEQFF. The CDR3, as DNA: TGTGCCAGCAGCTTTCGCGGCCCCAAGGGGAATGAGCAGTTCTTC.

This chain joins TRBV19 and TRBJ2-3; D is unresolved. V shed 3 bases and J shed 2 bases, with 9 bases lying between them. The germline CDR1 and CDR2 sequences are LNHDA and SQIVND (reference sequence). This CDR3 has 14 amino acids. The CDR3 sequence: CASSIYGSTDTQYF. The DNA of the CDR3 is TGTGCCAGTAGTATTTACGGCTCCACAGATACGCAGTATTTT. The full variable domain, completed using reference TRBV19 and TRBJ2-3, is DGGITQSPKYLFRKEGQNVTLSCEQNLNHDAMYWYRQDPGQGLRLIYYSQIVNDFQKGDIAEGYSVSREKKESFPLTVTSAQKNPTAFYLCASSIYGSTDTQYFGPGTRLTVL.